This T cell receptor (beta chain) was identified during a study of cytotoxic CD8 clonotypes in ibrutinib-treated CLL (dated by TCRdb to the early 2020s). About the study as a whole: The cohort had around twelve relapsed/refractory and around 15 treatment-naive patients; 17 to 18 were IGHV unmutated. The response samples were drawn at a median of 12 months into treatment, with a range of roughly 6 to 40 months. Cryopreserved peripheral blood mononuclear cells were collected before treatment, at response, and at either disease progression or sustained remission. Longitudinal samples were obtainable from about 30% of the roughly 86 participants in the trial. Samples averaged roughly 260,000 productive templates and 90,000 to 95,000 productive rearrangements. Every sample from remission and from progressive disease was obtained while the patients were still on ibrutinib. Responses were partial in roughly 24 patients and complete in 2; after median 68 months follow-up, some 15 stayed in remission and some twelve progressed. Points the paper makes about the study in general: Baseline clonality was found to be higher than that of age-matched healthy donors and was strongly correlated with circulating CD8+ T-cell counts. At ibrutinib response clonality went up, during sustained remission it held steady, and at progression it dropped back toward baseline. Lymph node repertoires were not examined, and the timing of sampling was not matched between patients in sustained remission and those whose disease progressed. Public clonotypes were rare and either shrank or stayed stable during treatment, and the rise in clonality at ibrutinib response reflected expansion of private clonotypes.

At least ten counts were recorded for this clone. There is no known antigen for this receptor. No quality values exist for individual bases; no much larger clone is one base distant. The goal of deep resolution MiSeq sequencing was a depth between 1 in 1 million and 1 in 200,000 T cells, and coverage averaged 10x per clonotype. The immunoSEQ hsTCRB Kit was used to generate TCR beta libraries. The study's own analysis went as follows. ImmunoSEQ Data Assistant and ImmunoSEQ Analyzer were used for data analysis, and V, D and J genes were assigned according to IMGT definitions. Clonality, which ranges from 0 to 1, was calculated by subtracting the normalized Shannon entropy of productive rearrangement frequencies from one. Only overrepresented clonotypes making up at least 0.05% of the repertoire of each patient were included in the public clonotype analysis. Some twelve repertoires from age-matched healthy donors, obtained from immuneACCESS, served as clonality controls. TCRdb holds this immuneACCESS table with in-frame rearrangements only. Some clones are missing; in checked studies, unresolved V genes explain under half, and the rest has no known cause. V, J and clone size derive from that table, while D and trimming were established from the DNA sequence. This sample lists about 140,000 clones; 70% to 80% were detected once. The top ten hold around 30% of the sample.

There are 13 amino acids in the CDR3, from cysteine to phenylalanine inclusive. Of all the DNA, just the CDR3 is kept, 39 bases in frame from base 1. CDR1 SGHRS and CDR2 YFSETQ are derived from the germline V gene. Unmatched junction bases come to 2, with V trimmed by 3 bases and J by 2 bases. What the time point label conveys for this sample: about twelve months on ibrutinib. For TCR beta library preparation, roughly 2.2 micrograms of genomic DNA were isolated from cryopreserved PBMCs. Longitudinal blood samples from CLL patients on ibrutinib monotherapy underwent high-throughput TCR beta sequencing. The patients were enrolled in a single-center, open-label phase 2 trial of ibrutinib monotherapy.

The sequence came from a human donor with chronic lymphocytic leukemia. This specimen consisted of PBMCs, obtained after 12 months of ibrutinib treatment. The chain was built from TRBV5-1 and TRBJ2-7; TRBD1 matches 7 bases in the middle. The DNA sequence reads TGCGCCAGCAGCTGGGGACAGCCCTACGAGCAGTACTTC. Translated, it reads CASSWGQPYEQYF.